The source of this TCR beta chain is a study of blood T cell repertoires in COVID-19. For the study at large: Both acute and convalescent COVID-19 samples were obtained from the United States, Italy and Spain.

How the authors handled the data: Reference gene primers were amplified, and this amplification served to estimate nucleated cell counts. Produced via immunoSEQ multiplex PCR; TCRdb's table is partial and in-frame only. The V and J calls and clone size come from that table; D and trimming were worked out from the DNA. The data contain 130,000 or so clones, just over 85% of them singletons. Germline V CDR1 and CDR2: SGHVS, FQNEAQ. The CDR3 covers 15 residues. V lost 2 bases and J lost 10; bases outside the gene matches: 5. This clonotype was obtained from a woman aged 60-70 years with acute or convalescent COVID-19. The gene calls are TRBV7-8 and TRBJ1-6; the match to TRBD1 covers 10 bases. The sequenced sample was peripheral blood. The CDR3 sequence is CASSLWDRGGSPLHF. The DNA for the CDR3 is TGTGCCAGCAGCTTATGGGACAGGGGAGGGTCACCCCTCCACTTT.